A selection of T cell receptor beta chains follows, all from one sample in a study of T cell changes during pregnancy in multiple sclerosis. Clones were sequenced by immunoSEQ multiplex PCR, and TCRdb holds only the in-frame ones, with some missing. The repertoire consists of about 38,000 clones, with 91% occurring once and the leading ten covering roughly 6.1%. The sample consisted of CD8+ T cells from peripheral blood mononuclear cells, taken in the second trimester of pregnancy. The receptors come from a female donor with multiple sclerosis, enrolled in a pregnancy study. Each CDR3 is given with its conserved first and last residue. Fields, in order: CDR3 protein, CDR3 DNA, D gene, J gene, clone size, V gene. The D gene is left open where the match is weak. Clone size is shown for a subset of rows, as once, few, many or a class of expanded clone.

cdr3_aa: CASSPRSGANVLTF
cdr3_nt: TGTGCCAGCAGTCCTCGCTCTGGGGCCAACGTCCTGACTTTC
d_call: -
j_call: TRBJ2-6
clone_size: -
v_call: TRBV27

cdr3_aa: CASSWTDAAEQYF
cdr3_nt: TGTGCCAGCAGTTGGACAGATGCGGCCGAGCAGTACTTC
d_call: -
j_call: TRBJ2-7
clone_size: -
v_call: TRBV6-5

cdr3_aa: CASSPELAEAGELFF
cdr3_nt: TGTGCCAGCAGCCCCGAACTAGCGGAGGCCGGGGAGCTGTTTTTT
d_call: TRBD2
j_call: TRBJ2-2
clone_size: -
v_call: TRBV7-7

cdr3_aa: CASSPRRDSGANVLTF
cdr3_nt: TGTGCCAGCAGCCCCCGAAGAGACTCTGGGGCCAACGTCCTGACTTTC
d_call: -
j_call: TRBJ2-6
clone_size: -
v_call: TRBV13

cdr3_aa: CASSEGTSGSILSYNEQFF
cdr3_nt: TGTGCCAGCAGTGAAGGGACTAGCGGGAGCATTTTGAGCTACAATGAGCAGTTCTTC
d_call: TRBD2
j_call: TRBJ2-1
clone_size: -
v_call: TRBV6-1

cdr3_aa: CASSLLESKAYNEQFF
cdr3_nt: TGTGCCAGCAGCTTATTAGAGTCTAAAGCCTACAATGAGCAGTTCTTC
d_call: -
j_call: TRBJ2-1
clone_size: -
v_call: TRBV7-6

cdr3_aa: CATQGGGNQPQHF
cdr3_nt: TGTGCCACCCAAGGGGGGGGCAATCAGCCCCAGCATTTT
d_call: -
j_call: TRBJ1-5
clone_size: -
v_call: TRBV27

cdr3_aa: CASSQVHSGEQETQYF
cdr3_nt: TGTGCCAGCAGCCAAGTTCATAGCGGGGAACAAGAGACCCAGTACTTC
d_call: TRBD2
j_call: TRBJ2-5
clone_size: -
v_call: TRBV4-2

cdr3_aa: CSVEGAGTGVEQYF
cdr3_nt: TGCAGCGTCGAGGGTGCGGGGACAGGGGTCGAGCAGTACTTC
d_call: TRBD1
j_call: TRBJ2-7
clone_size: -
v_call: TRBV29-1

cdr3_aa: CSVEGSGDTEAFF
cdr3_nt: TGCAGCGTTGAGGGGTCGGGGGACACTGAAGCTTTCTTT
d_call: -
j_call: TRBJ1-1
clone_size: -
v_call: TRBV29-1

cdr3_aa: CASSFGTLVNQPQHF
cdr3_nt: TGTGCCAGCAGTTTTGGGACTTTGGTAAATCAGCCCCAGCATTTT
d_call: -
j_call: TRBJ1-5
clone_size: -
v_call: TRBV27

cdr3_aa: CASSEGLVAEQFF
cdr3_nt: TGTGCCAGCAGTGAGGGACTAGTGGCTGAGCAGTTCTTC
d_call: TRBD2
j_call: TRBJ2-1
clone_size: -
v_call: TRBV2

cdr3_aa: CASLRTGWYQPQHF
cdr3_nt: TGTGCCAGCCTAAGGACAGGGTGGTATCAGCCCCAGCATTTT
d_call: TRBD1
j_call: TRBJ1-5
clone_size: -
v_call: TRBV19

cdr3_aa: CASSLTGAASPLHF
cdr3_nt: TGTGCCAGTAGTCTTACAGGGGCTGCTTCACCCCTCCACTTT
d_call: TRBD1
j_call: TRBJ1-6
clone_size: -
v_call: TRBV19

cdr3_aa: CAGSQEGGLTDTQYF
cdr3_nt: TGCGCCGGCAGCCAAGAGGGAGGGCTCACAGATACGCAGTATTTT
d_call: TRBD2
j_call: TRBJ2-3
clone_size: -
v_call: TRBV4-3

cdr3_aa: CASSLSGWGVGEAFF
cdr3_nt: TGTGCCAGCAGTTTATCGGGCTGGGGAGTGGGTGAAGCTTTCTTT
d_call: -
j_call: TRBJ1-1
clone_size: -
v_call: TRBV27

cdr3_aa: CASSSGQVYEQYF
cdr3_nt: TGTGCCAGCAGCTCCGGACAGGTCTACGAGCAGTACTTC
d_call: TRBD1
j_call: TRBJ2-7
clone_size: -
v_call: TRBV5-5

cdr3_aa: CASSHTGTGLEQYF
cdr3_nt: TGTGCCAGCAGCCACACCGGGACAGGGCTCGAGCAGTACTTC
d_call: TRBD1
j_call: TRBJ2-7
clone_size: -
v_call: TRBV13

cdr3_aa: CASSQESGGQAYNEQFF
cdr3_nt: TGTGCCAGCAGCCAAGAATCGGGGGGCCAAGCCTACAATGAGCAGTTCTTC
d_call: -
j_call: TRBJ2-1
clone_size: once
v_call: TRBV4-2

cdr3_aa: CASSKVGTEIYEQYF
cdr3_nt: TGTGCCAGCAGCAAAGTTGGGACAGAGATCTACGAGCAGTACTTC
d_call: TRBD1
j_call: TRBJ2-7
clone_size: once
v_call: TRBV7-9

cdr3_aa: CASSSDRAQGYF
cdr3_nt: TGTGCCAGCAGCTCCGACAGGGCACAGGGGTACTTC
d_call: TRBD1
j_call: TRBJ2-7
clone_size: -
v_call: TRBV7-9

cdr3_aa: CASSSSPPTGGNNQPQHF
cdr3_nt: TGTGCCAGCTCATCCTCCCCCCCGACAGGGGGAAATAATCAGCCCCAGCATTTT
d_call: TRBD1
j_call: TRBJ1-5
clone_size: -
v_call: TRBV18

cdr3_aa: CASSFEGGEQYF
cdr3_nt: TGTGCCAGCAGCTTTGAAGGGGGCGAGCAGTACTTC
d_call: -
j_call: TRBJ2-7
clone_size: -
v_call: TRBV7-3

cdr3_aa: CASTDPRVGTDTQYF
cdr3_nt: TGTGCCAGCACTGATCCCAGGGTGGGCACAGATACGCAGTATTTT
d_call: -
j_call: TRBJ2-3
clone_size: -
v_call: TRBV2